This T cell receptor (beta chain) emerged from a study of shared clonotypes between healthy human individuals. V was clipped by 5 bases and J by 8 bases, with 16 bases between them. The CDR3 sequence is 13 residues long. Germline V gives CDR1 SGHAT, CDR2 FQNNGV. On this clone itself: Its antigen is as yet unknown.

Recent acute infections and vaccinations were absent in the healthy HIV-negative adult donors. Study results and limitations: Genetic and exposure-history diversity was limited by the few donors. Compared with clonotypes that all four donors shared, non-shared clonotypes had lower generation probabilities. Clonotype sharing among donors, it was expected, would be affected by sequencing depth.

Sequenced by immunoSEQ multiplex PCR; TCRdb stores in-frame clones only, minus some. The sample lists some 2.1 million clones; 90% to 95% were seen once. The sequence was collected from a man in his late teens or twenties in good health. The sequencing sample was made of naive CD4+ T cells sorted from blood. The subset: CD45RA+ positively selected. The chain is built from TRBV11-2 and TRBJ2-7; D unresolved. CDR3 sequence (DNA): TGTGCCAGCAGCCTCCGGCTAGTGTACCAGCAGTACTTC. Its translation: CASSLRLVYQQYF.